This record concerns one T cell receptor beta chain sequence. The data originate from a study of blood T cell repertoires in COVID-19. Overall study context: The study drew acute and convalescent COVID-19 samples from the United States, Italy and Spain. T cells, B-cell-depleted T cells, or PBMCs supplied cDNA or gDNA.

Per the study methods: How many nucleated cells were present was estimated from reference gene primer amplification. Libraries were prepared by immunoSEQ multiplex PCR; TCRdb keeps only in-frame clonotypes and omits some of them. The D gene and trimming were derived from the DNA, and the V and J assignments and clone size from that table. Among around 120,000 clones listed, around nine tenths were seen once. The receptor was isolated from a human donor with active COVID-19. The donor label of this sample is uncertain. Sequencing was done on a sample of peripheral blood.

The DNA of the CDR3 is TGTGCCAGCATGCTAGCGGGGCCCTCCTACGAGCAGTACTTC. This encodes CASMLAGPSYEQYF. The chain has TRBV2 and TRBJ2-7; the match to TRBD2 covers 9 bases. V was clipped by 7 bases and J by 0 bases; unmatched bases: 4. This CDR3 is built from 14 residues. Germline assignment: CDR1 SNHLY and CDR2 FYNNEI.